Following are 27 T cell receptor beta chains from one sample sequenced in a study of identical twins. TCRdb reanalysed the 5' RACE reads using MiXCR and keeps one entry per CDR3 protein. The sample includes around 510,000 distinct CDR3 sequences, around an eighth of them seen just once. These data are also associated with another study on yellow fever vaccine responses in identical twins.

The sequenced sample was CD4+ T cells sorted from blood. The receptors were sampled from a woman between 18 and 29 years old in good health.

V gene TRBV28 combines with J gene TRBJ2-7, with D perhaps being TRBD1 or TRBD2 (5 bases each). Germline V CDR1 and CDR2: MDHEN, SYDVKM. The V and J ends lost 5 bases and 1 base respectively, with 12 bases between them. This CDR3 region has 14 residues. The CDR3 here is CASSGDLYSYEQYF. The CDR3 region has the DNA TGTGCCAGCAGTGGGGACCTATATTCCTACGAGCAGTACTTC.

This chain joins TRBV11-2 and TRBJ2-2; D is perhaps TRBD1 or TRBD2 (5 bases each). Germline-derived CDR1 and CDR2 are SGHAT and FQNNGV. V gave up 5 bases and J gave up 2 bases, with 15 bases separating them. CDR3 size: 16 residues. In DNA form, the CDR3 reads TGTGCCAGCAGCGCACCGGGACGAACCAACACCGGGGAGCTGTTTTTT. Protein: CASSAPGRTNTGELFF.

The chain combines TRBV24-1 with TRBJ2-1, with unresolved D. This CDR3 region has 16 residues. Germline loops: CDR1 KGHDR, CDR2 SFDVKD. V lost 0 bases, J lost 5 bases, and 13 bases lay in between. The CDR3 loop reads CATSDLRGPRHNEQFF. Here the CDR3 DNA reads TGTGCCACCAGTGATTTGCGTGGGCCCAGACACAATGAGCAGTTCTTC.

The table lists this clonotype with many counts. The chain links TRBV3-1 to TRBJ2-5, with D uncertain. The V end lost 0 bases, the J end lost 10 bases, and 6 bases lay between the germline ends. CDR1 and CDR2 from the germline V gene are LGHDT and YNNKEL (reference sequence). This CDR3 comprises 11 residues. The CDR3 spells CASSQDRNQYF. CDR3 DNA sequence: TGTGCCAGCAGCCAAGATAGGAACCAGTACTTC.

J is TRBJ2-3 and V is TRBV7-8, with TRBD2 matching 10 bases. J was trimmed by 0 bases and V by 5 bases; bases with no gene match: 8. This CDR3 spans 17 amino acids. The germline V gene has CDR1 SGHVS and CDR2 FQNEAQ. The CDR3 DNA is TGTGCCAGCAGCCAATTGGGACTAGCGTCGAGCACAGATACGCAGTATTTT. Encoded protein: CASSQLGLASSTDTQYF. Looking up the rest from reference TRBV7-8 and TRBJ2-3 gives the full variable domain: GAGVSQSPRYKVAKRGQDVALRCDPISGHVSLFWYQQALGQGPEFLTYFQNEAQLDKSGLPSDRFFAERPEGSVSTLKIQRTQQEDSAVYLCASSQLGLASSTDTQYFGPGTRLTVL.

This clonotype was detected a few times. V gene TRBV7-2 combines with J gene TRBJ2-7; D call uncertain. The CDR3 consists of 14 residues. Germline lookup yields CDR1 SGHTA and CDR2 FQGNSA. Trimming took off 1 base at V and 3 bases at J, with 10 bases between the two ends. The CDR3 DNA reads TGTGCCAGCAGCTTAGACACAACCGTCTACGAGCAGTACTTC. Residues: CASSLDTTVYEQYF.

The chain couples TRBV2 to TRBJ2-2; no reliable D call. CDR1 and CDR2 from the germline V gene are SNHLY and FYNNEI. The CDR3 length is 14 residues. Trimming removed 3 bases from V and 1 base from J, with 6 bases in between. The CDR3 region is CASSEWRNTGELFF. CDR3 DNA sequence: TGTGCCAGCAGTGAGTGGAGGAACACCGGGGAGCTGTTTTTT.

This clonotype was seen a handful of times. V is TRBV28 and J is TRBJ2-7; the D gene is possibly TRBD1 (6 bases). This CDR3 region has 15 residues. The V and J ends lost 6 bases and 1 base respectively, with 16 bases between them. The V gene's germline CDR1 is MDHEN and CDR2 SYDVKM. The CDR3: CASRGLRDRSYEQYF. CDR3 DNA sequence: TGTGCCAGCAGGGGCTTGCGTGACAGGTCCTACGAGCAGTACTTC.

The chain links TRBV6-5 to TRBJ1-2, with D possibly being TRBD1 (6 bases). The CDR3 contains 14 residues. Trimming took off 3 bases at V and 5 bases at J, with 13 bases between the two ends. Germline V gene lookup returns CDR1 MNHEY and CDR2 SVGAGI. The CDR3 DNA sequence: TGTGCCAGCAGTTATGGGGGGCCTCAGTATGGCTACACCTTC. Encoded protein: CASSYGGPQYGYTF.

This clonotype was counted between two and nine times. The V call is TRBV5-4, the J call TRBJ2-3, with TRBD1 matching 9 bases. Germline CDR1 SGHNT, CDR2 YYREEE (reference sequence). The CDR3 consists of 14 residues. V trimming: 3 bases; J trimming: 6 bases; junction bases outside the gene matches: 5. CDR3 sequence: CASSWGQGRDTQYF. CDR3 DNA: TGTGCCAGCAGCTGGGGACAGGGACGGGATACGCAGTATTTT.

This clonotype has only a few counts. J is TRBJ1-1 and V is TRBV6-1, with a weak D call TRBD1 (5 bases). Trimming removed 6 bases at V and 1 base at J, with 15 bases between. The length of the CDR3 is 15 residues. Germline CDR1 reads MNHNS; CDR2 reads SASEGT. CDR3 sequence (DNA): TGTGCCAGCAGAGCCAGACAGCAAGGGAACACTGAAGCTTTCTTT. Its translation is CASRARQQGNTEAFF.

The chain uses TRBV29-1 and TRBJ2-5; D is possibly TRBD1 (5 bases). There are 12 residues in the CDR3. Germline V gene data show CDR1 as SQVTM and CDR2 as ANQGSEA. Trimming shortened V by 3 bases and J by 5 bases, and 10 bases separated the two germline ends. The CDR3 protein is CSVDRAGETQYF. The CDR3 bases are TGCAGCGTTGACAGGGCCGGGGAGACCCAGTACTTC.

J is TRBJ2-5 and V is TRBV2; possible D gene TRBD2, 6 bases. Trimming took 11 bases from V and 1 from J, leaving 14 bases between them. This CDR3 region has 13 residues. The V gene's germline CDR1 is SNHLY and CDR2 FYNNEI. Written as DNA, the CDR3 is TGTGCCGGAAGGCGGGAACCCCAAGAGACCCAGTACTTC. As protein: CAGRREPQETQYF.

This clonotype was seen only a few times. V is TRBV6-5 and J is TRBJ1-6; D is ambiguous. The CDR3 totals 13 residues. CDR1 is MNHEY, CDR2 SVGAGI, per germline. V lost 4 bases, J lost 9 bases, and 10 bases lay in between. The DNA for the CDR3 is TGTGCCAGCAGTTGGGGAAGAGGTTCACCCCTCCACTTT. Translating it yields CASSWGRGSPLHF.

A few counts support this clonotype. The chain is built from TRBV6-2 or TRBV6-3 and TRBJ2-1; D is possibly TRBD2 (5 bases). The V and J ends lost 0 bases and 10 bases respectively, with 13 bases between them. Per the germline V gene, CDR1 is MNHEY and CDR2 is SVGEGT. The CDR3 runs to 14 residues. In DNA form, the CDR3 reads TGTGCCAGCAGTTACTCGAGGGTATTACAAGAGCAGTTCTTC. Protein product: CASSYSRVLQEQFF.

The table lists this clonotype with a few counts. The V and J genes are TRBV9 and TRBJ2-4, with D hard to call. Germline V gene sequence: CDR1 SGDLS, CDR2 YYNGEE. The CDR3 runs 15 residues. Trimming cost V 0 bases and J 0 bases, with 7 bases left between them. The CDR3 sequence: CASSVDLVAKNIQYF. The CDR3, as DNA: TGTGCCAGCAGCGTAGACTTGGTAGCCAAAAACATTCAGTACTTC. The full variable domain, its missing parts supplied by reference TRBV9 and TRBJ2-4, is DSGVTQTPKHLITATGQRVTLRCSPRSGDLSVYWYQQSLDQGLQFLIQYYNGEERAKGNILERFSAQQFPDLHSELNLSSLELGDSALYFCASSVDLVAKNIQYFGAGTRLSVL.

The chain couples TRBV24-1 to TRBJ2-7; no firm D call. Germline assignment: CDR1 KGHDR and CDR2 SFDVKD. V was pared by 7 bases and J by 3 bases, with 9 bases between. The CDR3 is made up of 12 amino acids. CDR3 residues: CATSVSDYEQYF. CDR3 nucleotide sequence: TGTGCCACCAGCGTCAGCGACTACGAGCAGTACTTC.

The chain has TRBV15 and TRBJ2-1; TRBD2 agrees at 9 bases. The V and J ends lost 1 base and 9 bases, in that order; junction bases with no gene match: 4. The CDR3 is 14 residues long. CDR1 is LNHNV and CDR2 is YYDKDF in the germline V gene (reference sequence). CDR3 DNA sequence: TGTGCCACCAGCAGAGGCGGGGGGGCCAGTGAGCAGTTCTTC. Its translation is CATSRGGGASEQFF.

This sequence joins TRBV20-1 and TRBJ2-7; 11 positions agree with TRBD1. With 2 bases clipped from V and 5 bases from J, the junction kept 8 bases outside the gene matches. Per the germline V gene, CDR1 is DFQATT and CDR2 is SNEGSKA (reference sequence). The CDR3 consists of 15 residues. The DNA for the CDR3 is TGCAGTGCTAGAAATTTCCGGGACAGGGGGAACGAGCAGTACTTC. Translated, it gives CSARNFRDRGNEQYF.

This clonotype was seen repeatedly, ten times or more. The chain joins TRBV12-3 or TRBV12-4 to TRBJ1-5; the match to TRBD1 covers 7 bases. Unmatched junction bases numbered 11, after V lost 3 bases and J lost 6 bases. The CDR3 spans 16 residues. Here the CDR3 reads CASSFLGGGVGQPQHF. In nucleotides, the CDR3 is TGTGCCAGCAGTTTTCTTGGAGGGGGCGTGGGTCAGCCCCAGCATTTT.

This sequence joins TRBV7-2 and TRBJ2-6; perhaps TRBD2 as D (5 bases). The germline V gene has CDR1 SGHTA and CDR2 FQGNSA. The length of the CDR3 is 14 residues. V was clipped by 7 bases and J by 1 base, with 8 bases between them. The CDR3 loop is CASTLASGANVLTF. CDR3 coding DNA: TGTGCCAGCACCCTAGCATCTGGGGCCAACGTCCTGACTTTC.

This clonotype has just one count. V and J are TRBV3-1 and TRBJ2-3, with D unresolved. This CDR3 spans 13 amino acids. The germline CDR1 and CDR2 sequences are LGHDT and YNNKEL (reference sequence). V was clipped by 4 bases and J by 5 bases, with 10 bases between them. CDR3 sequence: CASSPSPRDTQYF. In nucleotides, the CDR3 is TGTGCCAGCAGCCCGTCCCCCCGAGATACGCAGTATTTT.

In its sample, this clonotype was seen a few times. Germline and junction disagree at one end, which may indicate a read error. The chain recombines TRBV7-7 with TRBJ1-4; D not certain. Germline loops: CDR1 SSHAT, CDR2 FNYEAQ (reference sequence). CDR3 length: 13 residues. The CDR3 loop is CASSLVHNEKLFF. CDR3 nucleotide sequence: TGTGCTAGCAGCTTAGTTCACAATGAAAAACTGTTTTTT.

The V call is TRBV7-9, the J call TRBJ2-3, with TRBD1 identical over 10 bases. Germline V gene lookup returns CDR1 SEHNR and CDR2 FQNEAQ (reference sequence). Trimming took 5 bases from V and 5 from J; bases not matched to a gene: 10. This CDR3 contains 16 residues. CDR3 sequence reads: CASSQKTGGAGDTQYF. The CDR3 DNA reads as TGTGCCAGCAGCCAAAAGACAGGGGGCGCGGGAGATACGCAGTATTTT. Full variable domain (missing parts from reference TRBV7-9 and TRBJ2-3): DTGVSQNPRHKITKRGQNVTFRCDPISEHNRLYWYRQTLGQGPEFLTYFQNEAQLEKSRLLSDRFSAERPKGSFSTLEIQRTEQGDSAMYLCASSQKTGGAGDTQYFGPGTRLTVL.

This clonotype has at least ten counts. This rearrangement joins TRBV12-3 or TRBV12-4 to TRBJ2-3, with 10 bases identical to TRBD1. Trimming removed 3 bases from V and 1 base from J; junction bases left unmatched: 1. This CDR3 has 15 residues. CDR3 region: CASSFGTGGTDTQYF. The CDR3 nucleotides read TGTGCCAGCAGTTTCGGGACAGGGGGCACAGATACGCAGTATTTT.

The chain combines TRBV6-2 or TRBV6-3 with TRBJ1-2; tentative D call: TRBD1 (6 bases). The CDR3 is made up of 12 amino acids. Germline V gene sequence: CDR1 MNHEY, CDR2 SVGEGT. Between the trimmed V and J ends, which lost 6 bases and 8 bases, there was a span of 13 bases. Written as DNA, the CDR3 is TGTGCCAGCAGCTCCGTACAGGGAGGCTACACCTTC. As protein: CASSSVQGGYTF.

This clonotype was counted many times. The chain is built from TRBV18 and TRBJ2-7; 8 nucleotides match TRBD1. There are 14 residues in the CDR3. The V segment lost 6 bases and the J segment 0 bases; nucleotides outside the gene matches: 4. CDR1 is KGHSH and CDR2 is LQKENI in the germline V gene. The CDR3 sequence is CASSWTGSSYEQYF. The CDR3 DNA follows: TGTGCCAGCTCCTGGACAGGGAGCTCCTACGAGCAGTACTTC.